This T cell receptor beta chain was captured in a study of control samples from healthy donors and cancer patients. This clone has a handful of counts. The length of the CDR3 is 15 residues. Germline V gene data show CDR1 as SGHVS and CDR2 as FQNEAQ. V lost 0 bases to trimming and J lost 1 base, with 8 bases between them. TCRdb's table, derived via immunoSEQ multiplex PCR, lists solely in-frame clones and lacks some. The data show some 250,000 clones, approximately 80% seen once. This receptor was taken from a woman in her fifties or sixties with lung cancer. This chain joins TRBV7-8 and TRBJ2-3; D may be TRBD1 or TRBD2 (5 bases each). Material: PBMCs. For the CDR3, the DNA is TGTGCCAGCAGCTTAGCGACGGGACGCACAGATACGCAGTATTTT. Protein: CASSLATGRTDTQYF.